Following are 15 T cell receptor beta chains from one sample sequenced in a study of beta chain features in type 1 diabetes. Overall study results and limits: In all four CD4+ subsets, TCRB CDR3 length was significantly, moderately reduced in type 1 diabetes.

Sequencing targeted expressed TCRB transcripts, as all isolated RNA had been reverse transcribed. Assay used: immunoSEQ multiplex PCR; TCRdb lists only in-frame clones, some missing. The repertoire consists of under 200,000 clones, with 6.5% to 10% occurring once and the leading ten covering around 0.56%. The antigens these receptors bind are not known. The material sequenced was central memory CD4+ T cells from blood. These receptors all come from a woman in her late teens or twenties with type 1 diabetes.

The sample holds a few counts of this clone. The rearrangement uses TRBV18 and TRBJ2-3; tentative D call: TRBD1 (5 bases). CDR1 and CDR2 (germline): KGHSH, LQKENI. V lost 2 bases to trimming and J lost 6 bases, with 12 bases between them. The CDR3 has 14 amino acids. The CDR3: CASSPGHYRDTQYF. Here the CDR3 DNA reads TGTGCCAGCTCACCAGGGCATTACAGGGATACGCAGTATTTT.

The chain employs TRBV5-4 and TRBJ2-5; 10 bases fit TRBD1. The CDR3 is made up of 15 amino acids. CDR1 and CDR2 from the germline V gene are SGHNT and YYREEE (reference sequence). The J segment lost 2 bases and the V segment lost 4 bases, leaving 5 bases of the junction unmatched. Here the CDR3 reads CASSTGTGAQETQYF. As DNA, the CDR3 is TGTGCCAGCAGCACCGGGACAGGGGCACAAGAGACCCAGTACTTC.

The table lists this clone with a few counts. The J gene is TRBJ2-7, the V gene TRBV5-4; 8 bases map to TRBD1. The CDR3 sequence is 15 residues long. Germline V lookup: CDR1 SGHNT, CDR2 YYREEE (reference sequence). J was trimmed by 5 bases and V by 4 bases; bases with no gene match: 11. The CDR3 region is CASSPGGWSGHEQYF. For the CDR3, the DNA is TGTGCCAGCAGCCCAGGGGGCTGGTCCGGGCACGAGCAGTACTTC.

This clone was seen at least ten times. The V and J genes are TRBV6-5 and TRBJ1-6; no definite D call. The CDR3 sequence is 14 residues long. Germline loops: CDR1 MNHEY, CDR2 SVGAGI. With 4 bases removed from V and 3 bases from J, the gap between germline ends came to 7 bases. CDR3 bases: TGTGCCAGCAGTTCACGGGGCTATAATTCACCCCTCCACTTT. This codes for CASSSRGYNSPLHF.

V and J are TRBV15 and TRBJ1-4; D remains unclear. V was clipped by 0 bases and J by 14 bases, with 10 bases between them. This CDR3 is 12 amino acids long. Germline CDR1 LNHNV, CDR2 YYDKDF (reference sequence). The CDR3 DNA reads as TGTGCCACCAGCAGAGAGGCGAGCGGGCTGTTTTTT. The encoded protein is CATSREASGLFF.

This clone was found a few times. The chain joins TRBV19 to TRBJ2-3, with TRBD2 identical over 11 bases. The CDR3 length is 16 residues. Unmatched junction bases numbered 8, after V lost 6 bases and J lost 3 bases. Germline CDR1 LNHDA, CDR2 SQIVND (reference sequence). This CDR3 is CASSNLAGGRTDTQYF. CDR3 DNA sequence: TGTGCCAGTAGCAATCTAGCGGGGGGTCGGACAGATACGCAGTATTTT.

The V gene is TRBV9, the J gene TRBJ1-5; TRBD1 might be the D (6 bases). Germline V gives CDR1 SGDLS, CDR2 YYNGEE. The CDR3 is 14 amino acids. V was shortened by 4 bases and J by 4 bases, with 12 bases between the two germline ends. The CDR3 DNA sequence: TGTGCCAGCAGCTCTGGACAGTATAATCAGCCCCAGCATTTT. Protein sequence: CASSSGQYNQPQHF.

This sequence joins TRBV19 and TRBJ1-5; tentative D call: TRBD1 (5 bases). CDR1 is LNHDA and CDR2 is SQIVND in the germline V gene (reference sequence). Trimming left V 6 bases short and J 5 bases short, with 14 bases between. CDR3 length: 14 amino acids. The CDR3 region has the DNA TGTGCCAGTAGGGGCCGGGACTCTTATCAGCCCCAGCATTTT. This codes for CASRGRDSYQPQHF.

There are a few counts of this clone. The chain joins TRBV9 to TRBJ2-5, with 9 bases that match TRBD2. Germline assignment: CDR1 SGDLS and CDR2 YYNGEE. The V gene end was trimmed by 0 bases and the J gene end by 3 bases; junction bases not matched to a gene: 3. The CDR3 contains 15 residues. The CDR3, as DNA: TGTGCCAGCAGCGTAGGGCCTAGCGGGGAAGAGACCCAGTACTTC. Translation: CASSVGPSGEETQYF. Combining the CDR3 with reference TRBV9 and TRBJ2-5 gives the whole variable domain DSGVTQTPKHLITATGQRVTLRCSPRSGDLSVYWYQQSLDQGLQFLIQYYNGEERAKGNILERFSAQQFPDLHSELNLSSLELGDSALYFCASSVGPSGEETQYFGPGTRLLVL.

The V and J genes are TRBV5-1 and TRBJ1-6, with D possibly matching TRBD1 (5 bases). Germline V gene sequence: CDR1 SGHRS, CDR2 YFSETQ. Trimming removed 0 bases at V and 5 bases at J, with 9 bases between. The CDR3 runs 15 residues. DNA of the CDR3: TGCGCCAGCAGCTTGGGACAGTCGAATAATTCACCCCTCCACTTT. This encodes CASSLGQSNNSPLHF.

The V call is TRBV19, the J call TRBJ1-1; D gene unclear. The CDR3 covers 13 residues. The germline V and J ends were trimmed by 3 bases and 0 bases, with 5 bases remaining between them. Germline V gene data show CDR1 as LNHDA and CDR2 as SQIVND (reference sequence). CDR3 amino acids: CASSIELNTEAFF. DNA of the CDR3: TGTGCCAGTAGTATCGAGCTGAACACTGAAGCTTTCTTT.

The sample holds a few counts of this clone. The gene calls are TRBV9 and TRBJ2-5; D possibly corresponds to TRBD2 (6 bases). V lost 4 bases, J lost 5 bases, and 12 bases lay in between. Germline lookup yields CDR1 SGDLS and CDR2 YYNGEE. The CDR3 consists of 13 residues. CDR3 coding DNA: TGTGCCAGCAGCCGTAGCGGCTCTGAGACCCAGTACTTC. It encodes CASSRSGSETQYF.

This clone was found a few times. The chain has TRBV7-9 and TRBJ1-1; tentative D call: TRBD1 (5 bases). Germline values: CDR1 SEHNR, CDR2 FQNEAQ (reference sequence). V was shortened by 1 base and J by 7 bases, with 10 bases between the two germline ends. CDR3 length equals 13 residues. CDR3 coding DNA: TGTGCCAGCAGCTTAGTTGGGGCGGATGAAGCTTTCTTT. This encodes CASSLVGADEAFF.

This clone has a handful of counts. The rearrangement uses TRBV5-1 and TRBJ1-2, with TRBD1 as a possible D gene (6 bases). Germline CDR1 is SGHRS and CDR2 is YFSETQ. This CDR3 has 15 residues. Trimming removed 0 bases from V and 4 bases from J, with 13 bases in between. The CDR3 DNA follows: TGCGCCAGCAGCTTGGGCGAAGGGACACTCTATGGCTACACCTTC. The encoded protein is CASSLGEGTLYGYTF.

The V call is TRBV4-3, the J call TRBJ2-1; 10 bases agree with TRBD1. Germline CDR1 is LGHNA and CDR2 is YSLEER. V was clipped by 1 base and J by 8 bases; unmatched bases: 8. The CDR3 sequence is 16 residues long. The CDR3 spells CASSQVPGQGIDEQFF. The CDR3, as DNA: TGCGCCAGCAGCCAAGTACCGGGACAGGGGATCGATGAGCAGTTCTTC.